This T cell receptor beta chain was captured by sequencing in a study of identical twins. Study-level findings and limits: It was possible that invariant MAIT and iNKT cells partly confounded the zero-insertion analyses. A lower insertion count was a feature of abundant cord blood beta clonotypes, with no such feature in memory repertoires.

In TCRdb, the 5' RACE reads were re-called with MiXCR into one record per CDR3 protein. This table has around 500,000 distinct CDR3 sequences, 13% to 15% appearing once. This clonotype was counted ten times or more. Its antigen is not identified. The CDR3 extends over 15 amino acids. In germline, CDR1 is LGHNA, CDR2 YSLEER. V gave up 0 bases and J gave up 4 bases, with 13 bases separating them. Every one of the donors was a healthy Caucasian. The same specimen was also included in a second study, on yellow fever vaccine responses in identical twins. That publication notes: Reportedly, twins' vaccine T cell responses looked partly convergent and partly personalized.

Material: CD4+ T cells sorted from blood. This clonotype was obtained from a woman between 18 and 29 years old in good health. The chain employs TRBV4-3 and TRBJ2-7; D is possibly TRBD2 (7 bases). The CDR3 DNA is TGCGCCAGCAGCCAAGATTCCCGGGGGGCTTACGAGCAGTACTTC. Protein sequence: CASSQDSRGAYEQYF.